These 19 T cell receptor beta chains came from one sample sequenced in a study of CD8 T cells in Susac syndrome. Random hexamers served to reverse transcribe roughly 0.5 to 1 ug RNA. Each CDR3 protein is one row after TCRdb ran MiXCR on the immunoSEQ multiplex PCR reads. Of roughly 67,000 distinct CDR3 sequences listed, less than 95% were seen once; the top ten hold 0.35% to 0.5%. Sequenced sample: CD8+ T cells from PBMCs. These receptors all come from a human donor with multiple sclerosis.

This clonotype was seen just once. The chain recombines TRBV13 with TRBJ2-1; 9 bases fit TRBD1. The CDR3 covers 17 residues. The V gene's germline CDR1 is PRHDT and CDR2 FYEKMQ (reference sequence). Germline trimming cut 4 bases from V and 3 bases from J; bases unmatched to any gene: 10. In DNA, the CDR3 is TGTGCCAGCAGCTCTCCCCCCGGACAGGGGTTCTACAATGAGCAGTTCTTC. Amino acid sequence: CASSSPPGQGFYNEQFF.

CDR3 residues: CAWSSGLPVGEKLFF. CDR3 bases: TGTGCCTGGAGTTCGGGACTGCCTGTGGGTGAAAAACTGTTTTTT. The J gene is TRBJ1-4, the V gene TRBV30; possibly TRBD1 for D (5 bases). The CDR3 totals 15 residues. The V end lost 2 bases, the J end lost 7 bases, and 17 bases lay between the germline ends. Germline V gene data show CDR1 as GTSNPN and CDR2 as SVGIG (reference sequence).

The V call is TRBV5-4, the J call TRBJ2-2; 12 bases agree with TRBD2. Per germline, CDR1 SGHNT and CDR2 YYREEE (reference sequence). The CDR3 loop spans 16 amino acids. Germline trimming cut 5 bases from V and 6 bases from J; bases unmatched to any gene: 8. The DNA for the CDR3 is TGTGCCAGCAGGCCCACTAGCGGGGGGTTGTCCGGGGAGCTGTTTTTT. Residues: CASRPTSGGLSGELFF.

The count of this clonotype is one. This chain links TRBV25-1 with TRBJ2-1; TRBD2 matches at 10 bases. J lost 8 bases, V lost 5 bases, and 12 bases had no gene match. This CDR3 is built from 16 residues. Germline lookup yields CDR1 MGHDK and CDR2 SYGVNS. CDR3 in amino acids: CASSWIGLAGVDEQFF. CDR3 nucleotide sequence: TGTGCCAGCAGTTGGATAGGTCTAGCGGGAGTCGATGAGCAGTTCTTC.

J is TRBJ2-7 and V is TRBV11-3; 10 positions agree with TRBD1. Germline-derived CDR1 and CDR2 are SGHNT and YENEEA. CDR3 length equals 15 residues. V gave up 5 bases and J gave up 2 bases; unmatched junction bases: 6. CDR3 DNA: TGTGCCAGCAGCCAAGCCGGGACAGGGGCCTACGAGCAGTACTTC. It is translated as CASSQAGTGAYEQYF.

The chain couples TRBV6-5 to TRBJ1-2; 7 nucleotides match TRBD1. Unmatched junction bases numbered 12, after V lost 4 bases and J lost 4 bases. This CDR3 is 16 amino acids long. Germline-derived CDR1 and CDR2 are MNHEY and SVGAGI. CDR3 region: CASSFLQGTLSYGYTF. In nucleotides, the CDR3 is TGTGCCAGCAGTTTCTTACAGGGGACCCTCTCCTATGGCTACACCTTC.

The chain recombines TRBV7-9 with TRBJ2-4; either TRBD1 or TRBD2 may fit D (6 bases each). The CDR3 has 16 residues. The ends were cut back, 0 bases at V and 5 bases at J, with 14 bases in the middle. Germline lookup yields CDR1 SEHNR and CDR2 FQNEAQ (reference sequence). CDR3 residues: CASSLAGGRTENIQYF. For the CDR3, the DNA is TGTGCCAGCAGCTTAGCAGGGGGGAGGACAGAAAACATTCAGTACTTC.

CDR3 in DNA: TGCGCCAGCAGCTTAGGCAGGTTTCGTAACACTGAAGCTTTCTTT. Its translation: CASSLGRFRNTEAFF. The chain carries TRBV5-1 and TRBJ1-1; no clear D. Germline V gives CDR1 SGHRS, CDR2 YFSETQ. This CDR3 is built from 15 residues. V lost 2 bases and J 2 bases, leaving 13 bases between the germline ends.

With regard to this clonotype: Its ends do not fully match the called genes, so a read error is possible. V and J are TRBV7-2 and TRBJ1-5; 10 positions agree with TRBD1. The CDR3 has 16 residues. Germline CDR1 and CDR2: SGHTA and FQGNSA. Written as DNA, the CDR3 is TGTGCCAGCAGCTCGCCACCGGACAGGGGGAATCAACCCCAGCATTTT. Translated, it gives CASSSPPDRGNQPQHF.

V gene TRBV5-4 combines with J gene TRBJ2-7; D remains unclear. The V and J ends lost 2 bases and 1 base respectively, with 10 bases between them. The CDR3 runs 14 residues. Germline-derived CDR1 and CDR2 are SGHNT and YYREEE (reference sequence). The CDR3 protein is CASSFPGTSYEQYF. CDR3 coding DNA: TGTGCCAGCAGCTTTCCGGGTACGTCCTACGAGCAGTACTTC.

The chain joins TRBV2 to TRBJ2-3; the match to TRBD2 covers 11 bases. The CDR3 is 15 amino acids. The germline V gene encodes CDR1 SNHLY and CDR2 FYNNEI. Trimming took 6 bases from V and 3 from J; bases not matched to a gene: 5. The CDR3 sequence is CASRERLAGTDTQYF. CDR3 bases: TGTGCCAGCAGGGAAAGACTAGCGGGGACAGATACGCAGTATTTT.

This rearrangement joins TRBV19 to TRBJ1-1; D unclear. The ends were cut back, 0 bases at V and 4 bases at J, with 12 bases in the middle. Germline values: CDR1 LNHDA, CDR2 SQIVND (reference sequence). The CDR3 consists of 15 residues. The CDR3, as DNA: TGTGCCAGTAGTATAGACCCTGACGGTCGCACTGAAGCTTTCTTT. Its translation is CASSIDPDGRTEAFF. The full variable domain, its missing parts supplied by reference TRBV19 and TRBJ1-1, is DGGITQSPKYLFRKEGQNVTLSCEQNLNHDAMYWYRQDPGQGLRLIYYSQIVNDFQKGDIAEGYSVSREKKESFPLTVTSAQKNPTAFYLCASSIDPDGRTEAFFGQGTRLTVV.

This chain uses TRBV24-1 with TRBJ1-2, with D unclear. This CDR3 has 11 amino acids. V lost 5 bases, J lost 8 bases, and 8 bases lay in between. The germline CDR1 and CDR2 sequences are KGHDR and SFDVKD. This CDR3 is CATSGASGYTF. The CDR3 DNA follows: TGTGCCACCAGTGGGGCAAGCGGCTACACCTTC.

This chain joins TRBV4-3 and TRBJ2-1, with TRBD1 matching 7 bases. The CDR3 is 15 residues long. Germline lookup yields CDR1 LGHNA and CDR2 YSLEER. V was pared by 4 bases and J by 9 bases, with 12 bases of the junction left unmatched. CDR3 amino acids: CASSPPGQYLGEQFF. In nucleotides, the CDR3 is TGCGCCAGCAGCCCCCCGGGACAGTATCTCGGTGAGCAGTTCTTC.

The CDR3 coding sequence is TGTGCCAGCAGCCCACGGGACAGGACCTACAATGAGCAGTTCTTC. Amino acids: CASSPRDRTYNEQFF. The chain uses TRBV7-9 and TRBJ2-1, with TRBD1 matching over 8 bases. This CDR3 spans 15 amino acids. From germline, CDR1 is SEHNR and CDR2 FQNEAQ (reference sequence). V shed 5 bases, J shed 2 bases, and the junction held 5 bases outside the gene matches.

The CDR3 spells CASSPKVAGGLDTQYF. In DNA, the CDR3 is TGTGCCAGCAGCCCAAAGGTAGCGGGGGGGCTGGATACGCAGTATTTT. The J gene is TRBJ2-3, the V gene TRBV9, with 11 positions matching TRBD2. Germline CDR1 is SGDLS and CDR2 is YYNGEE. Trimming removed 4 bases from V and 6 bases from J; junction bases left unmatched: 10. The CDR3 is 16 amino acids.

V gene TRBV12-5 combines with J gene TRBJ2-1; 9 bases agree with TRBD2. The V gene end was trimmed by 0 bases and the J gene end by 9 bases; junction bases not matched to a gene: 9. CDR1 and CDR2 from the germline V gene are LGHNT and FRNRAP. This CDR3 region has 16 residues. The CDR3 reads CASGLVEVAGATEQFF. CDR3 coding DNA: TGTGCTAGTGGTTTGGTAGAGGTAGCGGGAGCTACTGAGCAGTTCTTC.

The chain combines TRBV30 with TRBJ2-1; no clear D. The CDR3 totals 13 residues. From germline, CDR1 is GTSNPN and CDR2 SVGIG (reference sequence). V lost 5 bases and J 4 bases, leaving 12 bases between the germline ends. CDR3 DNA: TGTGCCTGGGCTCCCTACCTTTACAATGAGCAGTTCTTC. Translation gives CAWAPYLYNEQFF. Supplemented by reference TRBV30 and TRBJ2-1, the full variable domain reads SQTIHQWPATLVQPVGSPLSLECTVEGTSNPNLYWYRQAAGRGLQLLFYSVGIGQISSEVPQNLSASRPQDRQFILSSKKLLLSDSGFYLCAWAPYLYNEQFFGPGTRLTVL.

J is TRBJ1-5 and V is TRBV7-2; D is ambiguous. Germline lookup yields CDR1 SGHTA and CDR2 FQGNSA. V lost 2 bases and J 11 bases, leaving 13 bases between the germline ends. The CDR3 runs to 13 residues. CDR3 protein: CASSLTADRSQHF. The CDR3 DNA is TGTGCCAGCAGCTTAACAGCCGATCGTTCCCAGCATTTT.